This entry concerns a single T cell receptor (beta chain). Its antigen is not known. The entry originates in a study of shared clonotypes between healthy human individuals. Assay used: immunoSEQ multiplex PCR; TCRdb lists only in-frame clones, some missing. The sample yields millions of clones, 85% to 95% seen once. Study-level results: Non-shared clonotypes showed lower generation probabilities than clonotypes common to all four donors.

This receptor was taken from a young man in good health. The sequencing sample was made of naive CD4+ T cells sorted from blood. Subset noted: CD45RA+ positively selected.

The chain's CDR3 is CASSRTGTEAKNIQYF. The CDR3 DNA is TGCGCCAGCAGCAGAACCGGGACAGAAGCCAAAAACATTCAGTACTTC. The chain couples TRBV5-1 to TRBJ2-4; 7 nucleotides agree with TRBD1. This CDR3 comprises 16 residues. Germline assignment: CDR1 SGHRS and CDR2 YFSETQ. After removal of 4 bases from V and 0 bases from J, the junction contained 7 bases not matched to a gene.